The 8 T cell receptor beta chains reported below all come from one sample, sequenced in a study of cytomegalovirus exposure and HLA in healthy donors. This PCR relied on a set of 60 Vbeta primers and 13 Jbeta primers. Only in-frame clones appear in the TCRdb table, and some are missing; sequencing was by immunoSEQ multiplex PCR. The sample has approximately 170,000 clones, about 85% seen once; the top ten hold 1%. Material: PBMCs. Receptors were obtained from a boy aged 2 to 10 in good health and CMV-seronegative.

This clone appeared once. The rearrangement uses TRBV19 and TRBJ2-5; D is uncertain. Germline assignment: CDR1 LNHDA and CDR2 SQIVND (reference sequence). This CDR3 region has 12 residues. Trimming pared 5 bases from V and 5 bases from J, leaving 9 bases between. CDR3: CASSGNPETQYF. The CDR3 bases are TGTGCCAGTAGTGGCAACCCGGAGACCCAGTACTTC.

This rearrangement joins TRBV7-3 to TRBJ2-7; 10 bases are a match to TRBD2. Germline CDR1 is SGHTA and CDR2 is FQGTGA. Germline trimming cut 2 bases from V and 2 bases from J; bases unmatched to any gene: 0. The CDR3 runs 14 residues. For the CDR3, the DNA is TGTGCCAGCAGCTTACTAGCGGGAGCCTACGAGCAGTACTTC. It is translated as CASSLLAGAYEQYF.

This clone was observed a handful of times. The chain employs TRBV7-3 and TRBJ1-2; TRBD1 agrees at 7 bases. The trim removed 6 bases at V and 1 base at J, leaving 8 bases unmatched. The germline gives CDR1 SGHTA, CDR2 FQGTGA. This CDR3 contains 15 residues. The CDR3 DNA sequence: TGTGCCAGCAGATTTTACAGGGGCCTTAACTATGGCTACACCTTC. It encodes CASRFYRGLNYGYTF.

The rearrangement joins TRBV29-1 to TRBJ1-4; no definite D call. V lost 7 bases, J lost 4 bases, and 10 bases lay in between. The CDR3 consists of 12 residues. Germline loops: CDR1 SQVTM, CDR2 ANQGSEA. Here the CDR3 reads CSARVLNEKLFF. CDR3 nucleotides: TGCAGCGCACGGGTCCTTAATGAAAAACTGTTTTTT.

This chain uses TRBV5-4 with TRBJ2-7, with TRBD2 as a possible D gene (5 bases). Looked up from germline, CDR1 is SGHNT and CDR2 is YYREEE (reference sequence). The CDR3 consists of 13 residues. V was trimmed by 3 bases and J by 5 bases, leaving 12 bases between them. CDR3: CASSSETRDEQYV. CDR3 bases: TGTGCCAGCAGCTCTGAAACGCGGGACGAGCAGTACGTC.

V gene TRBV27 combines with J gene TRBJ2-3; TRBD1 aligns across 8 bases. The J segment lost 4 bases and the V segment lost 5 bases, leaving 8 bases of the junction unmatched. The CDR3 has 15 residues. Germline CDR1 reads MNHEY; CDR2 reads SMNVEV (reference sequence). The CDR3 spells CASSERTGRADTQYF. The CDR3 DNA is TGTGCCAGCAGTGAGCGGACAGGGCGAGCAGATACGCAGTATTTT.

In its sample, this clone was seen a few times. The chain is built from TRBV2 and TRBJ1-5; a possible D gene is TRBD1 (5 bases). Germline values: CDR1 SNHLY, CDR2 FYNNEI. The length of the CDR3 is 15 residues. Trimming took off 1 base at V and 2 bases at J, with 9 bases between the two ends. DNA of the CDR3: TGTGCCAGCAGTGAAGGGGGCGGGGGCAATCAGCCCCAGCATTTT. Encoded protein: CASSEGGGGNQPQHF.

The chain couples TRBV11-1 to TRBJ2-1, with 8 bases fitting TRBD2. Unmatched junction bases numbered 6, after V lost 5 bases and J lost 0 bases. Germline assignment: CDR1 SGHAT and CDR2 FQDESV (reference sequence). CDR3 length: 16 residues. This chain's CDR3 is CASSTYSGNSYNEQFF. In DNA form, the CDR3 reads TGTGCCAGCAGCACCTATAGCGGGAACTCCTACAATGAGCAGTTCTTC.